The T cell receptor beta chain described here comes from a study of blood T cell repertoires in COVID-19. As for the study in general: From the United States, Italy and Spain came samples of acute and convalescent COVID-19. T cells, B-cell-depleted T cells, or PBMCs supplied cDNA or gDNA.

Authors' processing steps: Nucleated cell number was recorded as an estimate derived from reference gene primer amplification. TCRdb keeps only in-frame clones here, not all; method: immunoSEQ multiplex PCR. The V and J calls and clone size are taken from that table; D and trimming were inferred from the DNA. The table has 150,000 to 180,000 clones, about four fifths seen once; the top ten hold about 0.58%. Germline V gene lookup returns CDR1 GTSNPN and CDR2 SVGIG (reference sequence). With 5 bases removed from V and 3 bases from J, the gap between germline ends came to 11 bases. The CDR3 sequence is 12 residues long.

The chain joins TRBV30 to TRBJ2-7, with a weak D call TRBD2 (6 bases). Specimen: peripheral blood. The TCR sequence derives from a man in his sixties with acute or convalescent COVID-19. The CDR3 loop is CAWGPGVYEQYF. As DNA, the CDR3 is TGTGCCTGGGGGCCGGGGGTCTACGAGCAGTACTTC.